These 24 T cell receptor beta chains share one sample of origin, sequenced in a study of CD8 T cells in Susac syndrome. When the RNA was reverse transcribed, random hexamers were used with an input of about 0.5 to 1 ug. TCRdb called the immunoSEQ multiplex PCR reads again in MiXCR, with one record for every CDR3 protein. The table records around 99,000 distinct CDR3 sequences, about 95% of them present only once. Material: CD4+ T cells from PBMCs. The receptor source for this set is a human donor in good health.

The chain combines TRBV14 with TRBJ2-2; 9 bases line up with TRBD1. The CDR3 extends over 16 amino acids. With V trimmed by 5 bases and J by 5 bases, 9 bases remained unmatched. Germline V gives CDR1 SGHDN, CDR2 FVKESK. The CDR3 DNA sequence: TGTGCCAGCAGCGCCCCGGGACAGGGTCGGACCGGGGAGCTGTTTTTT. Its protein product is CASSAPGQGRTGELFF.

The rearrangement joins TRBV3-1 to TRBJ2-1; no clear D gene. The ends were cut back, 0 bases at V and 7 bases at J, with 7 bases in the middle. CDR1 is LGHDT and CDR2 is YNNKEL in the germline V gene (reference sequence). The CDR3 has 13 residues. CDR3 protein: CASSQDRWNEQFF. CDR3 in DNA: TGTGCCAGCAGCCAAGATCGGTGGAATGAGCAGTTCTTC.

The chain has TRBV7-2 and TRBJ2-1, with 11 positions matching TRBD1. Trimming took 3 bases from V and 1 from J; bases not matched to a gene: 5. CDR3 size: 17 residues. Germline CDR1 SGHTA, CDR2 FQGNSA. Here the CDR3 DNA reads TGTGCCAGCAGCTTTGGACAGGGGGCCTCATCCTACAATGAGCAGTTCTTC. This sequence encodes CASSFGQGASSYNEQFF.

This clonotype was counted a single time. The V gene is TRBV6-1, the J gene TRBJ2-6; D unclear. Per germline, CDR1 MNHNS and CDR2 SASEGT. The CDR3 consists of 15 residues. Trimming removed 3 bases at V and 0 bases at J, with 6 bases between. CDR3 DNA: TGTGCCAGCAGTGACCAAGACTCTGGGGCCAACGTCCTGACTTTC. Translated: CASSDQDSGANVLTF.

This clonotype has only one observation. The V gene is TRBV7-2, the J gene TRBJ2-4, with D perhaps matching TRBD2 (6 bases). V lost 3 bases, J lost 5 bases, and 8 bases lay in between. The germline V gene encodes CDR1 SGHTA and CDR2 FQGNSA. The CDR3 is 13 residues long. CDR3 DNA sequence: TGTGCCAGCAGCTTGGAGCGGGAAAACATTCAGTACTTC. Residues: CASSLERENIQYF.

The chain employs TRBV5-7 and TRBJ2-3; 10 positions agree with TRBD2. TRBV5-7 is filed as an ORF, its function uncertain. This CDR3 is built from 15 residues. V shed 0 bases, J shed 5 bases, and the junction held 3 bases outside the gene matches. The CDR3 region is CASSLVLAGEDTQYF. The CDR3 DNA follows: TGTGCCAGCAGCTTGGTCCTAGCGGGAGAAGATACGCAGTATTTT.

J is TRBJ2-7 and V is TRBV2; tentatively, D is TRBD1 (5 bases). CDR1 and CDR2 from the germline V gene are SNHLY and FYNNEI. Trimming took 2 bases from V and 6 from J, leaving 8 bases between them. CDR3 length: 12 residues. The DNA of the CDR3 is TGTGCCAGCAGTGAAAGGACAATCGAGCAGTACTTC. Protein product: CASSERTIEQYF. Looking up the rest from reference TRBV2 and TRBJ2-7 gives the full variable domain: EPEVTQTPSHQVTQMGQEVILRCVPISNHLYFYWYRQILGQKVEFLVSFYNNEISEKSEIFDDQFSVERPDGSNFTLKIRSTKLEDSAMYFCASSERTIEQYFGPGTRLTVT.

J is TRBJ1-5 and V is TRBV28; possibly TRBD1 for D (6 bases). CDR1 MDHEN and CDR2 SYDVKM come from the germline V gene. V was trimmed by 2 bases and J by 11 bases, leaving 13 bases between them. The CDR3 totals 13 residues. In nucleotides, the CDR3 is TGTGCCAGCAGTTTAACCAAGGAGGGGGCCCAGCATTTT. This gives the protein CASSLTKEGAQHF.

The chain is built from TRBV25-1 and TRBJ2-5; weak D call: TRBD1 (5 bases). CDR1 MGHDK and CDR2 SYGVNS come from the germline V gene. This CDR3 has 13 residues. Trimming shortened V by 3 bases and J by 5 bases, and 10 bases separated the two germline ends. The CDR3 region has the DNA TGTGCCAGCAGTGACCCAGGGCGGGAGACCCAGTACTTC. Protein product: CASSDPGRETQYF.

V gene TRBV4-1 combines with J gene TRBJ1-2; 9 nucleotides agree with TRBD1. CDR1 and CDR2 from the germline V gene are MGHRA and YSYEKL. V shed 3 bases, J shed 0 bases, and the junction held 5 bases outside the gene matches. CDR3 length: 16 amino acids. CDR3 protein: CASSQPDRGANYGYTF. CDR3 coding DNA: TGCGCCAGCAGCCAGCCGGACAGGGGAGCTAACTATGGCTACACCTTC.

V usage is TRBV12-3 or TRBV12-4 and J usage is TRBJ2-2; D gene unclear. The CDR3 length is 13 residues. With 2 bases removed from V and 5 bases from J, the gap between germline ends came to 6 bases. The CDR3 sequence is CASSLRVTGELFF. Here the CDR3 DNA reads TGTGCCAGCAGTTTAAGGGTGACCGGGGAGCTGTTTTTT.

The chain couples TRBV5-1 to TRBJ2-5; weak D call: TRBD1 (5 bases). Trimming left V 0 bases short and J 1 base short, with 7 bases between. The germline CDR1 and CDR2 sequences are SGHRS and YFSETQ. This CDR3 has 14 residues. Here the CDR3 reads CASSLGQIQETQYF. The CDR3 DNA sequence: TGCGCCAGCAGCTTGGGACAGATCCAAGAGACCCAGTACTTC.

This clonotype was seen only once. The V and J genes are TRBV29-1 and TRBJ2-1; D possibly corresponds to TRBD2 (6 bases). Trimming took off 7 bases at V and 0 bases at J, with 13 bases between the two ends. The V gene's germline CDR1 is SQVTM and CDR2 ANQGSEA. The CDR3 sequence is 14 residues long. CDR3 amino acids: CSARLDYSYNEQFF. CDR3 DNA sequence: TGCAGCGCTAGACTAGATTACTCCTACAATGAGCAGTTCTTC.

The rearrangement joins TRBV20-1 to TRBJ1-1; a weak D match, TRBD1 (5 bases). The V end was cut by 0 bases, the J end by 6 bases, with 11 bases between. The germline V gene has CDR1 DFQATT and CDR2 SNEGSKA (reference sequence). The CDR3 is 13 residues long. CDR3 bases: TGCAGTGCTAGAGAATTAGGGACCGCTGAAGCTTTCTTT. It yields the protein CSARELGTAEAFF.

The rearrangement uses TRBV6-1 and TRBJ2-2; 9 bases fit TRBD2. The germline gives CDR1 MNHNS, CDR2 SASEGT. The CDR3 totals 19 residues. V lost 5 bases to trimming and J lost 0 bases; unmatched junction nucleotides: 13. CDR3: CASSPGQPPSGANTGELFF. DNA of the CDR3: TGTGCCAGCAGTCCGGGACAACCGCCTAGCGGGGCGAACACCGGGGAGCTGTTTTTT.

This chain connects TRBV7-6 to TRBJ2-1, with TRBD2 matching over 11 bases. Germline V gene lookup returns CDR1 SGHVS and CDR2 FNYEAQ. The CDR3 has 17 amino acids. The trim removed 5 bases at V and 2 bases at J, leaving 8 bases unmatched. The CDR3 DNA follows: TGTGCCAGCAGCGAATATAGCGGGAGGGGACCCTACAATGAGCAGTTCTTC. Translating it yields CASSEYSGRGPYNEQFF. Full variable domain (rest looked up from reference TRBV7-6 and TRBJ2-1): GAGVSQSPRYKVTKRGQDVALRCDPISGHVSLYWYRQALGQGPEFLTYFNYEAQQDKSGLPNDRFSAERPEGSISTLTIQRTEQRDSAMYRCASSEYSGRGPYNEQFFGPGTRLTVL.

The chain employs TRBV9 and TRBJ2-5, with 9 bases aligning to TRBD1. The germline V gene encodes CDR1 SGDLS and CDR2 YYNGEE. The CDR3 consists of 16 residues. V lost 3 bases to trimming and J lost 1 base; unmatched junction nucleotides: 7. CDR3 bases: TGTGCCAGCAGCGCCGGGACAGGGTCCCTCCAAGAGACCCAGTACTTC. It specifies CASSAGTGSLQETQYF.

This clonotype appeared once. This rearrangement joins TRBV20-1 to TRBJ2-3; D is perhaps TRBD1 (6 bases). The CDR3 sequence is 15 residues long. Looked up from germline, CDR1 is DFQATT and CDR2 is SNEGSKA (reference sequence). Between the trimmed V and J ends, which lost 0 bases and 1 base, there was a span of 11 bases. The chain's CDR3 is CSARDPRQGTDTQYF. The CDR3 nucleotides read TGCAGTGCTAGAGATCCTAGACAGGGCACAGATACGCAGTATTTT.

This clonotype appeared once. The chain is built from TRBV10-3 and TRBJ1-1; D perhaps matches TRBD1 (5 bases). This CDR3 region has 14 residues. Trimming removed 8 bases at V and 5 bases at J, with 18 bases between. Germline loops: CDR1 ENHRY, CDR2 SYGVKD. The CDR3 coding sequence is TGTGCCATCTTCGGCGGGACGCCGGGTACTGAAGCTTTCTTT. Translated, it gives CAIFGGTPGTEAFF.

This chain connects TRBV7-2 to TRBJ2-7; 9 nucleotides agree with TRBD2. Germline trimming cut 1 base from V and 4 bases from J; bases unmatched to any gene: 8. CDR3 size: 16 residues. Germline CDR1 and CDR2: SGHTA and FQGNSA. CDR3 nucleotides: TGTGCCAGCAGCTTAGGTGCTAGCGGGACAGCTTACGAGCAGTACTTC. This gives the protein CASSLGASGTAYEQYF.

CDR3 nucleotide sequence: TGCAGTGCAAGGGACAGCTACGAGCAGTACTTC. Its protein product is CSARDSYEQYF. This chain uses TRBV20-1 with TRBJ2-7; 7 nucleotides align to TRBD1. The V gene's germline CDR1 is DFQATT and CDR2 SNEGSKA (reference sequence). Trimming removed 6 bases from V and 3 bases from J; junction bases left unmatched: 2. This CDR3 is 11 amino acids long.

V gene TRBV20-1 combines with J gene TRBJ2-7, with D tentatively TRBD2 (5 bases). The CDR3 extends over 12 amino acids. V lost 3 bases, J lost 3 bases, and 9 bases lay in between. Looked up from germline, CDR1 is DFQATT and CDR2 is SNEGSKA (reference sequence). CDR3 sequence reads: CSASETIYEQYF. CDR3 DNA sequence: TGCAGTGCTAGTGAGACTATCTACGAGCAGTACTTC.

V and J are TRBV28 and TRBJ2-7; 13 bases agree with TRBD2. The CDR3 consists of 17 residues. With V trimmed by 1 base and J by 0 bases, 3 bases remained unmatched. Germline loops: CDR1 MDHEN, CDR2 SYDVKM. CDR3 region: CASSLSGLAGASYEQYF. DNA for the CDR3: TGTGCCAGCAGTTTATCCGGACTAGCGGGAGCCTCCTACGAGCAGTACTTC.

The chain joins TRBV5-1 to TRBJ2-2, with D hard to call. Germline V gene sequence: CDR1 SGHRS, CDR2 YFSETQ. The CDR3 extends over 15 amino acids. The V and J ends lost 4 bases and 0 bases respectively, with 10 bases between them. The DNA for the CDR3 is TGCGCCAGCAGCCCCGGTGAAGCGAACACCGGGGAGCTGTTTTTT. Translating it yields CASSPGEANTGELFF.